This T cell receptor (beta chain) was sequenced in a study of vaccination effects on CD4 cells after COVID-19. General observations from the study: Whether induced by infection or by vaccine, clones showed marked clonal contraction late after vaccination.

This CDR3 region has 13 residues. Trimming stripped 2 bases from V and 0 bases from J, with 2 bases between. Produced via immunoSEQ multiplex PCR; TCRdb's table is partial and in-frame only. The profile shows some 30,000 clones, just over 70% of them singletons. To note about this clone: Its antigen is unidentified.

ViraFEST expansion of antigen-specific CD4+ T cells with viral peptide pools preceded sequencing. CD4+ T cell isolation took place after 10 days of culture. This individual contracted SARS-CoV-2 between March and December 2020, as verified by PCR. Days 3 and 7 were when half the medium was replaced with IL-2 medium. The receptor's source is a human donor who had a prior SARS-CoV-2 infection. This specimen was CD4+ T cells from PBMCs cultured with a peptide pool, taken before COVID-19 vaccination. V is TRBV12-3 or TRBV12-4 and J is TRBJ1-3, with D unclear. The CDR3 sequence is CASSLHSGNTIYF. Written as DNA, the CDR3 is TGTGCCAGCAGTTTACACTCTGGAAACACCATATATTTT.